A selection of T cell receptor beta chains follows, all from one sample in a study of blood T cell repertoires in COVID-19. Libraries were prepared by immunoSEQ multiplex PCR; TCRdb keeps only in-frame clonotypes and omits some of them. Among 90,000 to 130,000 clones, 65% to 85% were seen once, and the ten largest hold under 0.85%. The sample taken for sequencing was peripheral blood. All receptors derive from a woman between 70 and 85 years old with acute or convalescent COVID-19. Both conserved end residues are part of each CDR3. D genes are given only for firm matches. Size is stated for part of the rows, as once, few or many counts, or as a class when the clone is expanded.

v_gene	abundance	j_gene	d_gene	CDR3aa	CDR3nt
TRBV7-2	-	TRBJ2-7	-	CASSATGGPAYEQYF	TGTGCCAGCAGCGCCACCGGGGGTCCGGCCTACGAGCAGTACTTC
TRBV5-4	-	TRBJ2-5	-	CASSPRGEETQYF	TGTGCCAGCAGCCCGCGGGGTGAAGAGACCCAGTACTTC
TRBV7-2	-	TRBJ2-2	-	CASSLAATGELFF	TGTGCCAGCAGCTTAGCGGCCACCGGGGAGCTGTTTTTT
TRBV7-9	-	TRBJ2-7	-	CASSSGQNSYEQYF	TGTGCCAGCAGCTCCGGACAGAACTCCTACGAGCAGTACTTC
TRBV6-5	-	TRBJ2-7	TRBD1	CASSYFGTGVDEQYF	TGTGCCAGCAGTTACTTTGGGACAGGGGTCGACGAGCAGTACTTC
TRBV5-1	-	TRBJ1-1	TRBD1	CASRDRLNTEAFF	TGCGCCAGCAGGGACAGGTTGAACACTGAAGCTTTCTTT
TRBV12-3/TRBV12-4	-	TRBJ1-2	-	CASSLSGIGYTF	TGTGCCAGCAGTTTGTCAGGGATCGGTTACACCTTC
TRBV4-1	few	TRBJ2-7	TRBD2	CASSLTTSGGPSSYEQYF	TGCGCCAGCAGCCTCACCACTAGCGGGGGCCCTAGCTCCTACGAGCAGTACTTC
TRBV18	-	TRBJ1-2	TRBD1	CASSPGQALYGYTF	TGTGCCAGCTCACCGGGACAGGCCCTCTATGGCTACACCTTC
TRBV13	few	TRBJ1-4	-	CASSLRRGGLGEKLFF	TGTGCCAGCAGCTTAAGGCGGGGGGGGCTAGGAGAAAAACTGTTTTTT
TRBV5-1	-	TRBJ2-3	-	CASSGTGTDTQYF	TGCGCCAGCAGCGGAACAGGCACAGATACGCAGTATTTT
TRBV18	-	TRBJ2-7	-	CASPNPDSYEQYF	TGTGCCAGCCCGAACCCCGACAGCTACGAGCAGTACTTC
TRBV11-2	-	TRBJ2-1	TRBD2	CASRGTSGPLNEQFF	TGTGCCAGCAGGGGGACTAGCGGCCCCCTCAATGAGCAGTTCTTC
TRBV5-1	-	TRBJ1-2	-	CASSLEGRGYGYTF	TGCGCCAGCAGCTTGGAGGGCAGGGGTTATGGCTACACCTTC
TRBV29-1	-	TRBJ2-1	TRBD2	CSVPGLAFLYNEQFF	TGCAGCGTTCCGGGACTAGCGTTCCTTTACAATGAGCAGTTCTTC
TRBV6-6	-	TRBJ2-7	TRBD2	CASTPSGTLYEQYF	TGTGCCAGCACTCCTAGCGGGACTCTATACGAGCAGTACTTC
TRBV11-2	-	TRBJ2-2	TRBD2	CASSFGGGNTGELFF	TGTGCCAGCAGCTTTGGGGGGGGTAACACCGGGGAGCTGTTTTTT
TRBV11-2	-	TRBJ1-3	-	CASSLAAPTANTIYF	TGTGCCAGCAGCTTAGCCGCCCCGACAGCAAACACCATATATTTT
TRBV7-8	-	TRBJ1-4	-	CASSSPFATNEKLFF	TGTGCCAGCAGCTCCCCGTTTGCAACTAATGAAAAACTGTTTTTT
TRBV3-1/TRBV3-2	-	TRBJ1-4	-	CASSQGGGNEKLFF	TGTGCCAGCAGCCAAGGCGGGGGGAATGAAAAACTGTTTTTT
TRBV7-9	-	TRBJ1-3	TRBD1	CASSSDRGPSGNTIYF	TGTGCCAGCAGCTCGGACAGGGGACCCTCTGGAAACACCATATATTTT
TRBV30	-	TRBJ1-5	-	CAWSIGQRASQPQHF	TGTGCCTGGAGTATAGGACAGAGGGCAAGTCAGCCCCAGCATTTT
TRBV11-2	-	TRBJ2-1	-	CASSLGQRERQFF	TGTGCCAGCAGCTTAGGGCAACGGGAGAGGCAGTTCTTC
TRBV28	-	TRBJ1-2	TRBD1	CASTKGQGRYGYTF	TGTGCCAGCACCAAAGGACAGGGAAGGTATGGCTACACCTTC
TRBV7-6	few	TRBJ1-1	-	CASSLREGRLNTEAFF	TGTGCCAGCAGCTTAAGGGAGGGACGGCTGAACACTGAAGCTTTCTTT
TRBV19	once	TRBJ2-4	TRBD1	CASTQTGASKNIQYF	TGTGCCAGTACCCAGACAGGGGCATCCAAAAACATTCAGTACTTC
TRBV5-4	-	TRBJ1-4	-	CASSPDLEEKLFF	TGTGCCAGCAGCCCCGACTTGGAGGAAAAACTGTTTTTT
TRBV20-1	once	TRBJ2-4	TRBD2	CSASEGLAGRRDKNIQYF	TGCAGTGCTAGTGAAGGACTAGCGGGACGGCGGGACAAAAACATTCAGTACTTC
TRBV3-1/TRBV3-2	-	TRBJ1-2	TRBD1	CASSQENRGIANYGYTF	TGTGCCAGCAGCCAAGAGAACAGGGGGATAGCAAACTATGGCTACACCTTC
TRBV5-1	-	TRBJ2-7	-	CASSLDRAYEQYF	TGCGCCAGCAGCTTGGACAGGGCCTACGAGCAGTACTTC
TRBV19	-	TRBJ2-1	TRBD2	CASSIISAGDEQFF	TGTGCCAGTAGTATCATTTCAGCGGGAGATGAGCAGTTCTTC
TRBV5-5	-	TRBJ2-1	-	CASSLLATSYNEQFF	TGTGCCAGCAGCCTCCTAGCGACTTCCTACAATGAGCAGTTCTTC
TRBV6-2/TRBV6-3	few	TRBJ2-5	TRBD2	CASSDGTSGTQETQYF	TGTGCCAGCAGCGACGGGACTAGCGGGACCCAAGAGACCCAGTACTTC
TRBV19	-	TRBJ2-5	-	CASSIRLGYQETQYF	TGTGCCAGTAGTATTAGACTAGGCTACCAAGAGACCCAGTACTTC
TRBV19	-	TRBJ2-1	TRBD2	CASSPRGEGRTIGQFF	TGTGCCAGTAGTCCCCGCGGGGAGGGGAGGACGATCGGGCAGTTCTTC
TRBV6-5	-	TRBJ1-1	-	CASRNLGRVTEAFF	TGTGCCAGCAGAAACCTTGGGAGGGTCACTGAAGCTTTCTTT
TRBV5-6	-	TRBJ1-2	-	CASSSGGMGYGYTF	TGTGCCAGCAGCTCTGGGGGGATGGGCTATGGCTACACCTTC
TRBV5-4	once	TRBJ2-7	TRBD1	CASTFRRGQGAFYEQYF	TGTGCCAGCACCTTCCGGCGGGGACAGGGGGCTTTCTACGAGCAGTACTTC
TRBV20-1	once	TRBJ1-5	TRBD1	CSASTGDRPNQPQHF	TGCAGTGCCAGTACAGGGGACCGCCCAAATCAGCCCCAGCATTTT
TRBV7-8	-	TRBJ2-4	TRBD2	CASSLVGFASGLAKNIQYF	TGTGCCAGCAGCTTAGTCGGCTTCGCTAGCGGGCTAGCCAAAAACATTCAGTACTTC
TRBV30	-	TRBJ2-3	TRBD2	CAWSTSGPPRGTDTQYF	TGTGCCTGGAGCACTAGCGGTCCCCCAAGGGGCACAGATACGCAGTATTTT
TRBV5-1	-	TRBJ2-3	-	CASSLIGGLSTDTQYF	TGCGCCAGCAGCTTGATCGGGGGGCTCAGCACAGATACGCAGTATTTT
TRBV6-5	-	TRBJ1-4	TRBD1	CAGQGGNNEKLFF	TGTGCCGGCCAGGGGGGTAACAATGAAAAACTGTTTTTT
TRBV6-1	-	TRBJ2-7	TRBD1	CASSDRDRGRFNSYEQYF	TGTGCCAGCAGTGACCGGGACAGGGGTCGATTTAACTCCTACGAGCAGTACTTC
TRBV7-8	-	TRBJ2-2	-	CASRPRTDNTGELFF	TGTGCCAGCAGACCTAGGACAGACAACACCGGGGAGCTGTTTTTT
TRBV6-5	-	TRBJ1-5	-	CASSSREMDQPQHF	TGTGCCAGCTCATCCAGGGAAATGGATCAGCCCCAGCATTTT
TRBV6-1	many	TRBJ1-5	-	CASSDDWSQPQHF	TGTGCCAGCAGTGACGACTGGAGTCAGCCCCAGCATTTT
TRBV13	-	TRBJ2-1	TRBD2	CASSLGLAGVSYNEQFF	TGTGCCAGCAGCTTGGGACTAGCGGGAGTATCCTACAATGAGCAGTTCTTC
TRBV10-3	-	TRBJ2-1	TRBD2	CAIRPGLAIDEQFF	TGTGCCATCAGGCCGGGACTAGCGATTGATGAGCAGTTCTTC
TRBV3-1/TRBV3-2	-	TRBJ2-7	-	CASSQVGRLDYEQYF	TGTGCCAGCAGCCAAGTCGGAAGACTAGACTACGAGCAGTACTTC